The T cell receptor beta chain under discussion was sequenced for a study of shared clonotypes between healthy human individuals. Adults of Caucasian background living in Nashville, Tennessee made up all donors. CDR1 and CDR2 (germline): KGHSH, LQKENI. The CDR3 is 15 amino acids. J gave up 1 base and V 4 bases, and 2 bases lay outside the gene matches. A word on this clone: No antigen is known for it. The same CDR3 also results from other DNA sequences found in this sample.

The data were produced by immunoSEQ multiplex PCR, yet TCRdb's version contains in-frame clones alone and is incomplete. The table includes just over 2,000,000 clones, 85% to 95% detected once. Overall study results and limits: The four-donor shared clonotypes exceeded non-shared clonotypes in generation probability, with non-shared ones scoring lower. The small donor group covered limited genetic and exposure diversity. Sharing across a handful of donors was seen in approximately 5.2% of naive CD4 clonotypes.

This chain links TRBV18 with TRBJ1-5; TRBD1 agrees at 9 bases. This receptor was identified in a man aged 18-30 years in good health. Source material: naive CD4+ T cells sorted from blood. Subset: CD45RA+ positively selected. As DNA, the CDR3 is TGTGCCAGCTCACAACAGGGGGCGAGCAATCAGCCCCAGCATTTT. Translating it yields CASSQQGASNQPQHF. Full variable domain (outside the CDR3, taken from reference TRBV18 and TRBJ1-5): NAGVMQNPRHLVRRRGQEARLRCSPMKGHSHVYWYRQLPEEGLKFMVYLQKENIIDESGMPKERFSAEFPKEGPSILRIQQVVRGDSAAYFCASSQQGASNQPQHFGDGTRLSIL.